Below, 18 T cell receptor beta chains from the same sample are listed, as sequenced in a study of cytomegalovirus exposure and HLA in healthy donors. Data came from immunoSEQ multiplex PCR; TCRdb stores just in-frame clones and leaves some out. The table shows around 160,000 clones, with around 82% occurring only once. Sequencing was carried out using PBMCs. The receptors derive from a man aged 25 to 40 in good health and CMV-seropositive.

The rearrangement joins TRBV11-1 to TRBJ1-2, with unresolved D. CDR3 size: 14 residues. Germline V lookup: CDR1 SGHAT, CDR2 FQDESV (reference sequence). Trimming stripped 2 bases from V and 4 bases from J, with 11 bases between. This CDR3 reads CASSLMGSSYGYTF. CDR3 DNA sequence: TGTGCCAGCAGCTTAATGGGCAGCTCCTATGGCTACACCTTC.

The CDR3 DNA follows: TGTGCCAGCAGCGTAGGACAGGGGGCCGCCTACGAGCAGTACTTC. Protein sequence: CASSVGQGAAYEQYF. The chain has TRBV9 and TRBJ2-7, with 10 bases lining up with TRBD1. This CDR3 comprises 15 residues. Germline trimming cut 0 bases from V and 2 bases from J; bases unmatched to any gene: 2. CDR1 is SGDLS, CDR2 YYNGEE, per germline.

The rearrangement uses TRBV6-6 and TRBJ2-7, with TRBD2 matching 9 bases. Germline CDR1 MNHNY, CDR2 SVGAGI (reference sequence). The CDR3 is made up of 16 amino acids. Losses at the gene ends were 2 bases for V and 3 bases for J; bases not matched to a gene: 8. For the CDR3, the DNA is TGTGCCAGCAGTTACGCTAGCGGGGTACTAGTCTACGAGCAGTACTTC. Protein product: CASSYASGVLVYEQYF.

This chain's CDR3 is CASSLASQETQYF. The CDR3 DNA sequence: TGTGCCAGCAGCTTGGCCAGCCAAGAGACCCAGTACTTC. The chain is built from TRBV5-5 and TRBJ2-5; D remains unclear. CDR3 length: 13 amino acids. CDR1 and CDR2 from the germline V gene are SGHKS and YYEKEE (reference sequence). Trimming removed 0 bases from V and 1 base from J, with 4 bases in between.

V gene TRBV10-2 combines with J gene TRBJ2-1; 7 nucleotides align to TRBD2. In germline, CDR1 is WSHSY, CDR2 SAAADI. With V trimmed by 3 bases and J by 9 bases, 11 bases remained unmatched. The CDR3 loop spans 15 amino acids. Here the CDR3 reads CASSELAHVVTEQFF. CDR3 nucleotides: TGCGCCAGCAGTGAACTAGCGCATGTTGTGACTGAGCAGTTCTTC.

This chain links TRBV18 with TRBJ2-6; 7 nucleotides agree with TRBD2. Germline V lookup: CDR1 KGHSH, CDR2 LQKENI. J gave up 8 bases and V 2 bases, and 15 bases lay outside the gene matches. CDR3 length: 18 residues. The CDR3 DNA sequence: TGTGCCAGCTCACCATTTATTGGCCGGCGGGAGAGCCCCAACGTCCTGACTTTC. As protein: CASSPFIGRRESPNVLTF.

The CDR3 region has the DNA TGTGCCAGCAGCGGGGACTTTTCCTACGAGCAGTACTTC. It yields the protein CASSGDFSYEQYF. V usage is TRBV7-2 and J usage is TRBJ2-7; the D gene is possibly TRBD2 (6 bases). This CDR3 contains 13 residues. Trimming pared 5 bases from V and 1 base from J, leaving 9 bases between. The germline CDR1 and CDR2 sequences are SGHTA and FQGNSA.

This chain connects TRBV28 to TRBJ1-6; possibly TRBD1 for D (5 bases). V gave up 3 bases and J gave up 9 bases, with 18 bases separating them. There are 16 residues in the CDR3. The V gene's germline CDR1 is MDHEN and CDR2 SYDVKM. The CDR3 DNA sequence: TGTGCCAGCAGTTTTGGTAGTATGGGGGGAAGTTCACCCCTCCACTTT. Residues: CASSFGSMGGSSPLHF.

In nucleotides, the CDR3 is TGTGCCAGCAGTGTGTCGGGGGGGGCCGGCGAGACCCAGTACTTC. Its translation: CASSVSGGAGETQYF. The chain recombines TRBV2 with TRBJ2-5, with TRBD2 matching over 8 bases. The CDR3 loop spans 15 amino acids. J lost 5 bases, V lost 4 bases, and 9 bases had no gene match. Per germline, CDR1 SNHLY and CDR2 FYNNEI.

The CDR3 here is CASSLMTGVYEQYF. For the CDR3, the DNA is TGCGCCAGCAGTTTAATGACAGGGGTCTACGAGCAGTACTTC. The chain recombines TRBV5-1 with TRBJ2-7; 8 nucleotides line up with TRBD1. Looked up from germline, CDR1 is SGHRS and CDR2 is YFSETQ. The V and J ends lost 5 bases and 3 bases, in that order; junction bases with no gene match: 7. There are 14 residues in the CDR3.

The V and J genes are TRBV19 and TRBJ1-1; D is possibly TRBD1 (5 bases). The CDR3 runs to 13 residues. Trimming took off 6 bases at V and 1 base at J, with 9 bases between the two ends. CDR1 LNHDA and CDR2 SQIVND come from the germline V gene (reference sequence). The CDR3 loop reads CASRGRRNTEAFF. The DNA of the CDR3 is TGTGCCAGTAGGGGGCGACGGAACACTGAAGCTTTCTTT. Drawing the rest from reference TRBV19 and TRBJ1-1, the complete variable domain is DGGITQSPKYLFRKEGQNVTLSCEQNLNHDAMYWYRQDPGQGLRLIYYSQIVNDFQKGDIAEGYSVSREKKESFPLTVTSAQKNPTAFYLCASRGRRNTEAFFGQGTRLTVV.

CDR3 sequence: CASSLNPDEQYF. CDR3 in DNA: TGTGCCAGCAGCTTAAATCCAGACGAGCAGTACTTC. The gene calls are TRBV11-3 and TRBJ2-7; D uncertain. The germline V gene has CDR1 SGHNT and CDR2 YENEEA. CDR3 length equals 12 residues. The V gene lost 2 bases and the J gene lost 5 bases, with 7 bases spanning the gap. Using reference TRBV11-3 and TRBJ2-7 for the parts outside the CDR3, the full variable domain is EAGVVQSPRYKIIEKKQPVAFWCNPISGHNTLYWYLQNLGQGPELLIRYENEEAVDDSQLPKDRFSAERLKGVDSTLKIQPAELGDSAVYLCASSLNPDEQYFGPGTRLTVT.

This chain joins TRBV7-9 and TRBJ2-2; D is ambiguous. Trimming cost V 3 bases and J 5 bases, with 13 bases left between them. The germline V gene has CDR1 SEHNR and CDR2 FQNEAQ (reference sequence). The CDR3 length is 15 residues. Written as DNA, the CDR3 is TGTGCCAGCAGCTTCATCTCCCCCAGGACCGGGGAGCTGTTTTTT. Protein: CASSFISPRTGELFF.

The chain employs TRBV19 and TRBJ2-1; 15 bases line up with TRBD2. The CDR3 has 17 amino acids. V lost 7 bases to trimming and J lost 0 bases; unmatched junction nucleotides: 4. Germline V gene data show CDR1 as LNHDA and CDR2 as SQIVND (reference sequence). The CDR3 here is CASTGLAGGPSYNEQFF. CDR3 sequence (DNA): TGTGCCAGTACAGGACTAGCGGGGGGGCCCTCCTACAATGAGCAGTTCTTC.

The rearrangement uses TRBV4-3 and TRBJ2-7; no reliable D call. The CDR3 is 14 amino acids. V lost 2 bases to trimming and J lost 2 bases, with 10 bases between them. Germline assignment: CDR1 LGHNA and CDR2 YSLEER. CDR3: CASSQPSLAYEQYF. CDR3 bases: TGCGCCAGCAGCCAACCTAGTTTGGCCTACGAGCAGTACTTC.

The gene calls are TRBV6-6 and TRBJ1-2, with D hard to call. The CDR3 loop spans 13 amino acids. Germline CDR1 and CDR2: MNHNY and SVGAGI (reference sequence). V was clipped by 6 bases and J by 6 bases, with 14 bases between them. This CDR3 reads CASSWTGSDGYTF. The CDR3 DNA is TGTGCCAGCAGCTGGACGGGGTCTGATGGCTACACCTTC.

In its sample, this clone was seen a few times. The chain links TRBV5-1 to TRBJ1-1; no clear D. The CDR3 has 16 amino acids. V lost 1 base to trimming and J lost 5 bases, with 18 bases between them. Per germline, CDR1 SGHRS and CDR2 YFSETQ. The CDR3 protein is CASSLRTLVGGTEAFF. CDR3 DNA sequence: TGCGCCAGCAGCTTGAGGACCCTTGTTGGAGGGACTGAAGCTTTCTTT.

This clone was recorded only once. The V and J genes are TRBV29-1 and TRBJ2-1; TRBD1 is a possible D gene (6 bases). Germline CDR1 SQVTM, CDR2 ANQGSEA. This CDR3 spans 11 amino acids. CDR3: CSAIQGNEQFF. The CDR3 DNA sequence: TGCAGTGCAATACAGGGAAATGAGCAGTTCTTC.